This TCR beta chain was obtained from a study of PD-1 blockade in classical Hodgkin lymphoma. Time point noted: cycle 4 day 1 (C4D1), after 6 weeks of nivolumab. All trial patients relapsed after autologous stem cell transplantation. The study, taken as a whole, reports: The CD4+ diversity rise by C4D1 was clearest in complete responders. Baseline diversity was lower in partial responders and progressors than complete responders.

Germline V gene sequence: CDR1 GTSNPN, CDR2 SVGIG (reference sequence). Between the trimmed V and J ends, which lost 4 bases and 2 bases, there was a span of 9 bases. The CDR3 has 12 residues. A note on this clone: Its specificity is unknown.

Assay used: immunoSEQ multiplex PCR; TCRdb lists only in-frame clones, some missing. The sample includes approximately 90,000 clones, more than 80% seen only once; the top ten take about 15%. V usage is TRBV30 and J usage is TRBJ2-7; unclear D gene. The receptor was derived from a human donor with classical Hodgkin lymphoma. Sequenced material: peripheral blood mononuclear cells (PBMCs), taken before the fourth cycle of nivolumab. This CDR3 is CAWMVGPYEQYF. In DNA form, the CDR3 reads TGTGCCTGGATGGTAGGCCCCTACGAGCAGTACTTC.